Following are 27 T cell receptor beta chains from one sample sequenced in a study of cytomegalovirus exposure and HLA in healthy donors. The PCR was carried out with 60 Vbeta primers and 13 Jbeta primers. The method was immunoSEQ multiplex PCR; TCRdb's version includes in-frame clones alone and lacks a portion of them. In the table there are approximately 190,000 clones, around 85% of which are singletons. The sample taken for sequencing was PBMCs. Source of these receptors: a man aged 45-60 years in good health and CMV-seronegative.

With regard to this clone: This specimen includes other DNA sequences encoding the same CDR3. The J gene is TRBJ2-1, the V gene TRBV5-8, with 7 nucleotides matching TRBD1. From germline, CDR1 is SGHTS and CDR2 YDEGEE. The CDR3 loop spans 15 amino acids. J lost 0 bases, V lost 4 bases, and 4 bases had no gene match. For the CDR3, the DNA is TGTGCCAGCAGCCCTTGGGACAGCTCCTACAATGAGCAGTTCTTC. Protein sequence: CASSPWDSSYNEQFF.

The chain uses TRBV19 and TRBJ1-1; D gene uncertain. This CDR3 has 13 amino acids. With 6 bases removed from V and 7 bases from J, the gap between germline ends came to 15 bases. Germline V gene data show CDR1 as LNHDA and CDR2 as SQIVND (reference sequence). CDR3 nucleotides: TGTGCCAGTAGCGAAGCCTGGGCCAATGAAGCTTTCTTT. This gives the protein CASSEAWANEAFF.

The CDR3 protein is CAISESSTARTGAFF. For the CDR3, the DNA is TGTGCCATCAGTGAGTCGTCGACCGCGAGAACGGGTGCTTTCTTT. The V and J genes are TRBV10-3 and TRBJ1-1; no definite D call. This CDR3 has 15 residues. CDR1 ENHRY and CDR2 SYGVKD come from the germline V gene. Trimming took 0 bases from V and 11 from J, leaving 19 bases between them.

This chain uses TRBV18 with TRBJ1-1; D gene ambiguous. The CDR3 has 15 residues. V lost 6 bases, J lost 5 bases, and 19 bases lay in between. Germline V CDR1 and CDR2: KGHSH, LQKENI. For the CDR3, the DNA is TGTGCCAGCTCTCCTGCCCTGACTTCCTTGACTGAAGCTTTCTTT. Residues: CASSPALTSLTEAFF.

The V gene is TRBV6-6, the J gene TRBJ2-1; D perhaps matches TRBD2 (5 bases). Trimming removed 5 bases from V and 6 bases from J, with 11 bases in between. The CDR3 has 13 residues. CDR1 and CDR2 (germline): MNHNY, SVGAGI (reference sequence). CDR3: CASSKLGSNEQFF. The CDR3 DNA sequence: TGTGCCAGCAGTAAACTAGGTAGCAATGAGCAGTTCTTC.

This chain uses TRBV5-1 with TRBJ2-3; 9 bases agree with TRBD1. The germline V gene encodes CDR1 SGHRS and CDR2 YFSETQ. V was pared by 3 bases and J by 6 bases, with 8 bases of the junction left unmatched. The CDR3 consists of 15 residues. CDR3 DNA sequence: TGCGCCAGCAGCTGGGGGTTACAGGGGGCGGATACGCAGTATTTT. This codes for CASSWGLQGADTQYF. Full variable domain (rest looked up from reference TRBV5-1 and TRBJ2-3): KAGVTQTPRYLIKTRGQQVTLSCSPISGHRSVSWYQQTPGQGLQFLFEYFSETQRNKGNFPGRFSGRQFSNSRSEMNVSTLELGDSALYLCASSWGLQGADTQYFGPGTRLTVL.

The chain has TRBV9 and TRBJ2-1; possible D gene TRBD1, 5 bases. CDR3 length: 12 residues. Germline V gene data show CDR1 as SGDLS and CDR2 as YYNGEE. Deletions cut 3 bases from V and 10 bases from J, with 11 bases between. The CDR3 DNA sequence: TGTGCCAGCAGCGCGCAGGGTGGAGAGCAGTTCTTC. Its translation: CASSAQGGEQFF.

The chain links TRBV6-5 to TRBJ2-3; perhaps TRBD1 as D (5 bases). V was shortened by 8 bases and J by 8 bases, with 17 bases between the two germline ends. From germline, CDR1 is MNHEY and CDR2 SVGAGI. The CDR3 has 13 residues. The CDR3 spells CASRPAGAGTQYF. CDR3 nucleotides: TGTGCCAGCCGCCCGGCTGGGGCTGGTACGCAGTATTTT.

Regarding this clone: Other DNA sequences within the sample encode an identical CDR3. The chain is built from TRBV7-9 and TRBJ1-1; TRBD1 matches 8 bases. The CDR3 runs to 14 residues. V trimming: 5 bases; J trimming: 5 bases; junction bases outside the gene matches: 7. Per the germline V gene, CDR1 is SEHNR and CDR2 is FQNEAQ (reference sequence). The CDR3 bases are TGTGCCAGCAGCAATAACAGGGGGAAAACTGAAGCTTTCTTT. Its translation is CASSNNRGKTEAFF.

The rearrangement links TRBV6-1 to TRBJ1-3; weak D call: TRBD1 (6 bases). Germline V lookup: CDR1 MNHNS, CDR2 SASEGT. The CDR3 extends over 16 amino acids. The germline V and J ends were trimmed by 2 bases and 4 bases, with 15 bases remaining between them. DNA of the CDR3: TGTGCCAGCAGTGAACCCCCGGGACACCCAGGAAACACCATATATTTT. Protein product: CASSEPPGHPGNTIYF.

CDR3 in DNA: TGCAGCGTCGTCCTTGGACTAGTCGACGAGCAGTTCTTC. Its translation: CSVVLGLVDEQFF. The chain uses TRBV29-1 and TRBJ2-1, with 7 bases aligning to TRBD2. The junction had 12 bases not matched to a gene; V was cut back by 6 bases and J by 10 bases. The length of the CDR3 is 13 residues. The germline gives CDR1 SQVTM, CDR2 ANQGSEA.

This clone has a handful of counts. The V and J genes are TRBV18 and TRBJ1-1, with 8 nucleotides matching TRBD1. V shed 5 bases, J shed 1 base, and the junction held 6 bases outside the gene matches. CDR1 is KGHSH, CDR2 LQKENI, per germline. This CDR3 is 15 amino acids long. CDR3 coding DNA: TGTGCCAGCTCAGATCGACAGGGGCGGAACACTGAAGCTTTCTTT. It specifies CASSDRQGRNTEAFF.

The rearrangement links TRBV6-5 to TRBJ1-2; D is unresolved. The V end lost 1 base, the J end lost 2 bases, and 11 bases lay between the germline ends. The V gene's germline CDR1 is MNHEY and CDR2 SVGAGI. The CDR3 has 15 amino acids. The CDR3 sequence is CASSYYSRENYGYTF. As DNA, the CDR3 is TGTGCCAGCAGTTACTACTCGAGGGAAAACTATGGCTACACCTTC.

This chain joins TRBV29-1 and TRBJ2-7, with D possibly being TRBD1 (6 bases). This CDR3 region has 14 residues. The V gene lost 4 bases and the J gene lost 4 bases, with 17 bases spanning the gap. Germline V CDR1 and CDR2: SQVTM, ANQGSEA. The CDR3 here is CSVGEPGHPYEQYF. CDR3 bases: TGCAGCGTTGGGGAGCCGGGACATCCTTACGAGCAGTACTTC.

This chain uses TRBV19 with TRBJ1-2, with TRBD1 matching 10 bases. Germline V gene data show CDR1 as LNHDA and CDR2 as SQIVND (reference sequence). The J segment lost 5 bases and the V segment lost 0 bases, leaving 3 bases of the junction unmatched. The CDR3 sequence is 15 residues long. The CDR3 reads CASSIEDRGRYGYTF. The CDR3 DNA follows: TGTGCCAGTAGTATAGAGGACAGGGGGAGATATGGCTACACCTTC.

This chain connects TRBV4-2 to TRBJ1-5; D is uncertain. V was shortened by 1 base and J by 8 bases, with 12 bases between the two germline ends. CDR1 LGHNA and CDR2 YNFKEQ come from the germline V gene. The CDR3 contains 14 residues. CDR3 coding DNA: TGTGCCAGCAGCCAAGGCGGGGTTAGCAAGCCCCAGCATTTT. Translation: CASSQGGVSKPQHF.

V usage is TRBV7-2 and J usage is TRBJ2-7, with 7 bases lining up with TRBD1. The germline CDR1 and CDR2 sequences are SGHTA and FQGNSA. This CDR3 comprises 14 residues. Trimming at V came to 2 bases and at J to 0 bases, leaving 1 base not matched to a gene. The CDR3 region is CASSLNRGSYEQYF. As DNA, the CDR3 is TGTGCCAGCAGCTTAAACAGGGGCTCCTACGAGCAGTACTTC.

The chain uses TRBV15 and TRBJ1-5; D call uncertain. Between the trimmed V and J ends, which lost 0 bases and 0 bases, there was a span of 9 bases. The CDR3 loop spans 16 amino acids. Germline V gene lookup returns CDR1 LNHNV and CDR2 YYDKDF (reference sequence). The CDR3 loop reads CATSRDAVYSNQPQHF. The CDR3 region has the DNA TGTGCCACCAGCAGAGATGCAGTATATAGCAATCAGCCCCAGCATTTT.

Only one count was recorded for this clone. This chain links TRBV7-9 with TRBJ1-2, with 7 bases fitting TRBD1. Germline-derived CDR1 and CDR2 are SEHNR and FQNEAQ (reference sequence). CDR3 length equals 16 residues. Trimming cost V 5 bases and J 0 bases; bases outside gene matches: 9. The CDR3 nucleotides read TGTGCCAGCAGCCCAACCAGACAGGGAACTAACTATGGCTACACCTTC. Its translation is CASSPTRQGTNYGYTF.

Here the CDR3 reads CASSDGTGNTEAFF. The CDR3 DNA sequence: TGTGCCAGCAGTGACGGGACAGGGAACACTGAAGCTTTCTTT. The chain is built from TRBV6-5 and TRBJ1-1; 8 bases fit TRBD1. Germline assignment: CDR1 MNHEY and CDR2 SVGAGI. J was trimmed by 1 base and V by 5 bases; bases with no gene match: 3. There are 14 residues in the CDR3.

V gene TRBV11-2 combines with J gene TRBJ2-5; perhaps TRBD1 as D (6 bases). The J call is doubtful: the DNA matches TRBJ2-7 better. The CDR3 sequence is 16 residues long. Germline CDR1 reads SGHAT; CDR2 reads FQNNGV. The CDR3 loop is CASSLGNRVSSYEQYF. CDR3 coding DNA: TGTGCCAGCAGCTTAGGTAACAGGGTTAGCTCCTACGAGCAGTACTTC.

V gene TRBV27 combines with J gene TRBJ1-6; D ambiguous. The CDR3 sequence is 13 residues long. The ends were cut back, 0 bases at V and 11 bases at J, with 8 bases in the middle. Germline loops: CDR1 MNHEY, CDR2 SMNVEV (reference sequence). As DNA, the CDR3 is TGTGCCAGCAGTTTATCCGGGTTGGCACCCCTCCACTTT. Its translation: CASSLSGLAPLHF.

The J gene is TRBJ1-2, the V gene TRBV30, with TRBD1 identical over 8 bases. V shed 1 base and J 5 bases; nucleotides not matched to a gene: 3. Germline V CDR1 and CDR2: GTSNPN, SVGIG (reference sequence). CDR3 length: 13 amino acids. Here the CDR3 reads CAWSGTGGYGYTF. CDR3 nucleotide sequence: TGTGCCTGGAGTGGCACAGGGGGGTATGGCTACACCTTC.

This clone was seen once. This chain uses TRBV7-2 with TRBJ2-5; D perhaps matches TRBD1 (6 bases). V lost 1 base, J lost 0 bases, and 18 bases lay in between. Germline V gene data show CDR1 as SGHTA and CDR2 as FQGNSA. This CDR3 is 18 amino acids long. CDR3 coding DNA: TGTGCCAGCAGCTTAGTTCAACAGCTTGGGGGCTACCAAGAGACCCAGTACTTC. Its translation is CASSLVQQLGGYQETQYF. The full variable domain, rest sourced from reference TRBV7-2 and TRBJ2-5, is GAGVSQSPSNKVTEKGKDVELRCDPISGHTALYWYRQSLGQGLEFLIYFQGNSAPDKSGLPSDRFSAERTGGSVSTLTIQRTQQEDSAVYLCASSLVQQLGGYQETQYFGPGTRLLVL.

Of note for this clone: Different DNA sequences within this sample yield the same CDR3. The chain employs TRBV7-8 and TRBJ2-7, with 7 bases fitting TRBD1. CDR1 and CDR2 (germline): SGHVS, FQNEAQ. The length of the CDR3 is 14 residues. V lost 5 bases, J lost 3 bases, and 7 bases stayed unmatched. CDR3 DNA: TGTGCCAGCAGCGAACAGGGGAAGAGCTACGAGCAGTACTTC. Translated: CASSEQGKSYEQYF.

The chain combines TRBV5-6 with TRBJ2-7; 8 positions agree with TRBD1. Trimming at V came to 4 bases and at J to 7 bases, leaving 16 bases not matched to a gene. The CDR3 spans 16 residues. Germline V gene sequence: CDR1 SGHDT, CDR2 YYEEEE. The DNA of the CDR3 is TGTGCCAGCAGCCTCCGACGGACAGGGCTATTTGGGGAGCAGTACTTC. Its translation: CASSLRRTGLFGEQYF.

This clone was counted a few times. Other DNA sequences in the sample encode the same CDR3. V is TRBV11-2 and J is TRBJ2-7; 7 positions agree with TRBD1. Losses at the gene ends were 3 bases for V and 3 bases for J; bases not matched to a gene: 11. This CDR3 has 16 amino acids. Germline-derived CDR1 and CDR2 are SGHAT and FQNNGV. CDR3 residues: CASSFEPGQTIYEQYF. CDR3 nucleotides: TGTGCCAGCAGCTTTGAGCCGGGACAGACCATCTACGAGCAGTACTTC.